The clone carrying this T cell receptor beta chain was counted a few times. Its antigen is unidentified. The sample comes from a study of T cell repertoires in cytomegalovirus infection. The overall study: A matching HLA type, together with CMV infection, was signaled by public TCR beta signatures.

Points from the study as a whole: It was HLA-C-restricted CMV-specific TCR beta clonotypes that dominated the response ex vivo. Summed public TCR beta family frequency identified CMV carriers bearing the relevant HLA.

TCRdb fed the reads into MiXCR, producing one record per CDR3 protein. The repertoire holds some 250,000 distinct CDR3 sequences, less than 9.5% seen once, with more than 13% in the top ten. Germline assignment: CDR1 SGHTA and CDR2 FQGNSA. The ends lost 2 bases at V and 4 bases at J; junction bases unmatched: 8. CDR3 length: 17 amino acids. The TCR originated in a human donor in good health (CMV status not recorded). Some clones in this sample may be carry-over from other donors' samples. The V gene is TRBV7-2, the J gene TRBJ2-3; the match to TRBD2 covers 11 bases. Material for sequencing was PBMCs. The CDR3 nucleotides are TGTGCCAGCAGCTTAAGGTCCCGACTAGCGGGATCAGATACGCAGTATTTT. It codes for CASSLRSRLAGSDTQYF.